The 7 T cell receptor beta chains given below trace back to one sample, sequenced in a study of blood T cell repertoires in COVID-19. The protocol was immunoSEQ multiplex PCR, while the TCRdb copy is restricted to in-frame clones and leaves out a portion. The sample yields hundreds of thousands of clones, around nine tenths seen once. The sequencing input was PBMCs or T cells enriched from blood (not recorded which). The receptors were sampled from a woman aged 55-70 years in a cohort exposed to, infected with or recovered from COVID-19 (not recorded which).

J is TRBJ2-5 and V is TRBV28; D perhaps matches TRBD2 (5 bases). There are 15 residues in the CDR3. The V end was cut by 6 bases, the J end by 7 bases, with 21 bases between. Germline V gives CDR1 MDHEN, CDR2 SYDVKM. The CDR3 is CASSPPGPGFGTQYF. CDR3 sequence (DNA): TGTGCCAGCAGCCCCCCCGGCCCGGGGTTTGGGACCCAGTACTTC.

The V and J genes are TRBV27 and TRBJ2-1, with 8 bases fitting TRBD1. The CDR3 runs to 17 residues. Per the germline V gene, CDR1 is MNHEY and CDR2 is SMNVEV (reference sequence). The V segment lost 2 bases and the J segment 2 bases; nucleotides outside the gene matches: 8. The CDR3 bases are TGTGCCAGCAGTTTACGTCCGGACAGGGCCACCTACAATGAGCAGTTCTTC. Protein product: CASSLRPDRATYNEQFF.

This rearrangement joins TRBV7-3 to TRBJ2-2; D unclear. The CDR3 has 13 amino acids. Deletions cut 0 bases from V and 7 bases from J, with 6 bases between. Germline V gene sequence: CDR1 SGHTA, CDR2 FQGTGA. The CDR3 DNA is TGTGCCAGCAGCTTAACGGCTGGCGGGGAGCTGTTTTTT. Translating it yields CASSLTAGGELFF. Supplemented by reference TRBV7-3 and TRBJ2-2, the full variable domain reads GAGVSQTPSNKVTEKGKYVELRCDPISGHTALYWYRQSLGQGPEFLIYFQGTGAADDSGLPNDRFFAVRPEGSVSTLKIQRTERGDSAVYLCASSLTAGGELFFGEGSRLTVL.

CDR3 DNA: TGTGCCAGCAGCCCCCGACAAGGAAGCTACACCTTC. Its protein is CASSPRQGSYTF. This chain links TRBV7-8 with TRBJ1-2, with D uncertain. Germline CDR1 and CDR2: SGHVS and FQNEAQ. The CDR3 consists of 12 residues. V lost 5 bases and J lost 9, with 13 bases in between.

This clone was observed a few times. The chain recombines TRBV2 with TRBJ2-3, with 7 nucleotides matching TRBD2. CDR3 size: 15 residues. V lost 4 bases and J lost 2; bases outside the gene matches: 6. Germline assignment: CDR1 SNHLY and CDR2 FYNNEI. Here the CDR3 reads CASSATSANTDTQYF. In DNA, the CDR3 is TGTGCCAGCAGTGCCACTAGCGCCAACACAGATACGCAGTATTTT.

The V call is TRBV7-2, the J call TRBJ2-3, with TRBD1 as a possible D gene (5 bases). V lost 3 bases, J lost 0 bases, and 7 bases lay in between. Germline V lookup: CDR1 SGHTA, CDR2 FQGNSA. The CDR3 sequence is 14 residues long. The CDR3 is CASSLRQSTDTQYF. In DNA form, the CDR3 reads TGTGCCAGCAGCTTGAGACAGAGCACAGATACGCAGTATTTT. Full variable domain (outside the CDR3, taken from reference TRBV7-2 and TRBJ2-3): GAGVSQSPSNKVTEKGKDVELRCDPISGHTALYWYRQSLGQGLEFLIYFQGNSAPDKSGLPSDRFSAERTGGSVSTLTIQRTQQEDSAVYLCASSLRQSTDTQYFGPGTRLTVL.

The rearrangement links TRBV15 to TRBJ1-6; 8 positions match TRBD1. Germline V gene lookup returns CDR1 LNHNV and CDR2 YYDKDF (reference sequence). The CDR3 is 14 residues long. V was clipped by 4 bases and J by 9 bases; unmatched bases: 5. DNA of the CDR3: TGTGCCACCAGCAATTTGCAGGGGGCTTCACCCCTCCACTTT. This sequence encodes CATSNLQGASPLHF.